This record covers a single TCR beta chain. Its antigen is currently unknown. TCRdb redid the calling of the 5' RACE reads with MiXCR, one entry per CDR3 protein. The table lists some 1,600,000 distinct CDR3 sequences, 32% of them singletons, with more than 0.25% in the top ten. The germline V and J ends were trimmed by 8 bases and 5 bases, with 4 bases remaining between them. The CDR3 is 11 residues long. CDR1 is MNHGY and CDR2 is SVAAGI in the germline V gene. These data are taken from a study of identical twins. Study-wide results and limits: Clonotypes of the beta chain that were abundant in cord blood carried fewer insertions (memory repertoires showed none).

This rearrangement joins TRBV6-9 to TRBJ2-6; D uncertain. The clonotype originates from a newborn girl in good health. Sequencing input: cord blood. The CDR3 is CASPWANVLTF. The CDR3 DNA is TGTGCCAGCCCCTGGGCCAACGTCCTGACTTTC.